The present TCR beta chain was sequenced within a study of blood T cell repertoires in COVID-19. Background on the study: Acute and convalescent COVID-19 specimens originated in the United States, Italy and Spain. Sources were T cells, B-cell-depleted T cells, or PBMCs; the material itself was cDNA or gDNA.

V was clipped by 4 bases and J by 2 bases, with 13 bases between them. The germline V gene encodes CDR1 SGHDT and CDR2 YYEEEE. The CDR3 has 14 residues. Authors' processing steps: Nucleated cell counts were estimated from reference gene primer amplification. This table comes from immunoSEQ multiplex PCR, and its TCRdb copy is limited to in-frame clones, with some not included. D and trimming come from the DNA, and the V and J calls and clone size come from that table. The sample includes over 75,000 clones, around 85% of them seen just once. Sequencing was performed on peripheral blood. The chain joins TRBV5-6 to TRBJ2-7; weak D call: TRBD2 (5 bases). The receptor was derived from a man between 65 and 85 years old with acute or convalescent COVID-19. The CDR3 here is CASSRGAPTYEQYF. The DNA for the CDR3 is TGTGCCAGCAGCCGGGGAGCACCTACCTACGAGCAGTACTTC.